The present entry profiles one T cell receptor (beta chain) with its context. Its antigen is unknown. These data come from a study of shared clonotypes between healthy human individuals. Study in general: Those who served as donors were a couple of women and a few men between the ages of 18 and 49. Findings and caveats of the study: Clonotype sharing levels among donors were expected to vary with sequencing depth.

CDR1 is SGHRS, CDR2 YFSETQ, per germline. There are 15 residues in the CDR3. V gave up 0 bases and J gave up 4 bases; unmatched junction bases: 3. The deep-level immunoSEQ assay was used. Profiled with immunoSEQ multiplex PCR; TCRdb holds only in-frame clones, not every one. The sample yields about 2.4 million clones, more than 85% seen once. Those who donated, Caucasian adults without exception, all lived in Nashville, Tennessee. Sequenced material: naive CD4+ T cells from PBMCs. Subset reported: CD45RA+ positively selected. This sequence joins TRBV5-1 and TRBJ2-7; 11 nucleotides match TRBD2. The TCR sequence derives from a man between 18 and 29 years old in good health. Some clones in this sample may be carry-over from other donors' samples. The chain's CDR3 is CASSLDSGRGYEQYF. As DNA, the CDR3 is TGCGCCAGCAGCTTGGATAGCGGGAGGGGTTACGAGCAGTACTTC.